The 5 T cell receptor beta chains in this list originate from one sample, sequenced in a study of type 1 and type 2 diabetes patients. PCR was run on genomic DNA. Amplification of the beta chain CDR3 used 30 forward and 13 reverse multiplex primers. In TCRdb, the multiplex PCR reads were re-called with MiXCR into one record per CDR3 protein. This table holds 250,000 to 300,000 distinct CDR3 sequences, more than 45% found once. The material sequenced was peripheral blood mononuclear cells (PBMCs). The receptors come from a man younger than 35 with type 2 diabetes.

The rearrangement links TRBV11-3 to TRBJ2-3; TRBD2 agrees at 8 bases. This CDR3 spans 16 amino acids. Trimming removed 4 bases from V and 11 bases from J; junction bases left unmatched: 17. In germline, CDR1 is SGHNT, CDR2 YENEEA. CDR3 sequence (DNA): TGTGCCAGCAGCTCTCAATCCGGGGGGGCAGGAGGGAGGCAGTATTTT. This translates into CASSSQSGGAGGRQYF.

The chain combines TRBV6-4 with TRBJ2-2; D gene uncertain. The CDR3 has 10 residues. V was pared by 5 bases and J by 5 bases, with 0 bases between. The germline CDR1 and CDR2 sequences are MRHNA and SNTAGT. CDR3 amino acids: CASSTGELFF. CDR3 DNA sequence: TGTGCCAGCAGTACCGGGGAGCTGTTTTTT.

The rearrangement links TRBV2 to TRBJ2-2; D ambiguous. The germline V and J ends were trimmed by 6 bases and 5 bases, with 10 bases remaining between them. The CDR3 contains 13 residues. Germline V gene lookup returns CDR1 SNHLY and CDR2 FYNNEI. The CDR3, as DNA: TGTGCCAGCAGCCCCAGAAATACCGGGGAGCTGTTTTTT. Its translation: CASSPRNTGELFF.

CDR3 sequence: CASSESRETEAFF. DNA of the CDR3: TGTGCCAGCAGTGAATCCAGGGAGACTGAAGCTTTCTTT. The rearrangement joins TRBV25-1 to TRBJ1-1; TRBD1 might be the D (5 bases). CDR3 size: 13 residues. Trimming pared 1 base from V and 5 bases from J, leaving 8 bases between. Germline CDR1 reads MGHDK; CDR2 reads SYGVNS.

This chain uses TRBV19 with TRBJ2-3, with 8 bases that match TRBD2. The germline gives CDR1 LNHDA, CDR2 SQIVND (reference sequence). This CDR3 is 14 amino acids long. V dropped 10 bases and J dropped 0; count of bases not matched to a gene: 6. DNA for the CDR3: TGTGCCACTCGCACTAGCGGAAGCACAGATACGCAGTATTTT. This codes for CATRTSGSTDTQYF.